One and the same sample provided the 27 T cell receptor beta chains below, sequenced in a study of human T cells and chemical hapten exposure. The sample's time point: patch test 1, 2 weeks after DPC sensitization. Treatment defined: therapeutic diphenylcyclopropenone sensitization with weekly scalp DPC. TCRdb used MiXCR to reprocess the RACE reads, holding one entry per CDR3 protein. The sample records approximately 80,000 distinct CDR3 sequences, about 10% being singletons. Sequencing was performed on whole blood, taken in connection with sensitization to the hapten diphenylcyclopropenone (DPC). The source of these receptors is a woman between 50 and 59 years old with alopecia areata. Some clones in this sample may be carry-over from other donors' samples.

This clonotype was seen only a few times. The chain uses TRBV5-4 and TRBJ1-1, with 7 bases matching TRBD1. With 6 bases clipped from V and 1 base from J, the junction kept 3 bases outside the gene matches. There are 13 residues in the CDR3. Germline CDR1 is SGHNT and CDR2 is YYREEE (reference sequence). The CDR3 nucleotides are TGTGCCAGCAATACAGGGGCGAACACTGAAGCTTTCTTT. This encodes CASNTGANTEAFF.

The rearrangement links TRBV5-1 to TRBJ2-3; 7 bases agree with TRBD2. V lost 0 bases and J lost 9; bases outside the gene matches: 7. This CDR3 contains 14 residues. CDR1 SGHRS and CDR2 YFSETQ come from the germline V gene. CDR3 residues: CASSLGSQRETQYF. The CDR3 bases are TGCGCCAGCAGCTTGGGGTCGCAGCGGGAAACGCAGTATTTT.

This clonotype was detected ten times or more. V usage is TRBV7-9 and J usage is TRBJ2-5, with D tentatively TRBD2 (6 bases). Germline loops: CDR1 SEHNR, CDR2 FQNEAQ (reference sequence). This CDR3 region has 13 residues. V was shortened by 7 bases and J by 0 bases, with 9 bases between the two germline ends. The CDR3, as DNA: TGTGCCAGCATCCCGGGGGACCAAGAGACCCAGTACTTC. Translation: CASIPGDQETQYF.

This clonotype was observed many times. V gene TRBV7-2 combines with J gene TRBJ2-4; possible D gene TRBD2, 6 bases. V was clipped by 5 bases and J by 0 bases, with 17 bases between them. In germline, CDR1 is SGHTA, CDR2 FQGNSA. The CDR3 covers 17 residues. The CDR3 loop reads CASSSRGISLAKNIQYF. In DNA form, the CDR3 reads TGTGCCAGCAGCAGCCGGGGGATCAGTCTAGCCAAAAACATTCAGTACTTC.

This clonotype came up many times. J is TRBJ1-1 and V is TRBV5-4, with D possibly matching TRBD1 (5 bases). Trimming stripped 5 bases from V and 5 bases from J, with 19 bases between. The germline V gene has CDR1 SGHNT and CDR2 YYREEE (reference sequence). The length of the CDR3 is 15 residues. The CDR3 region is CASSQARGRLTEAFF. As DNA, the CDR3 is TGTGCCAGCAGTCAAGCTAGGGGTCGGTTGACTGAAGCTTTCTTT.

A remark on this clonotype: The conserved closing phenylalanine or tryptophan is absent in this CDR3, likely reflecting a read error. The V and J genes are TRBV2 and TRBJ1-5; D is uncertain. Germline-derived CDR1 and CDR2 are SNHLY and FYNNEI. Trimming stripped 5 bases from V and 2 bases from J, with 13 bases between. The CDR3 spans 15 residues. CDR3 sequence reads: CASSWEGMGNQPQHI. DNA of the CDR3: TGTGCCAGCAGTTGGGAGGGAATGGGCAATCAGCCCCAGCATATT.

The chain links TRBV6-2 or TRBV6-3 to TRBJ1-2; D remains unclear. The CDR3 has 14 amino acids. Trimming stripped 7 bases from V and 2 bases from J, with 14 bases between. Germline-derived CDR1 and CDR2 are MNHEY and SVGEGT. Written as DNA, the CDR3 is TGTGCCAGCATCTCCCGGGCAGAAAACTATGGCTACACCTTC. Residues: CASISRAENYGYTF.

The CDR3: CSARVGSEKAFF. Written as DNA, the CDR3 is TGCAGTGCTAGAGTGGGGAGTGAGAAAGCTTTCTTT. The chain employs TRBV20-1 and TRBJ1-1; D is unresolved. CDR3 length: 12 amino acids. CDR1 DFQATT and CDR2 SNEGSKA come from the germline V gene (reference sequence). V lost 1 base and J lost 9, with 12 bases in between.

This clonotype was seen only a few times. The rearrangement joins TRBV5-1 to TRBJ1-2, with 7 nucleotides matching TRBD1. The J segment lost 2 bases and the V segment lost 0 bases, leaving 4 bases of the junction unmatched. The germline CDR1 and CDR2 sequences are SGHRS and YFSETQ. CDR3 length: 15 amino acids. CDR3 sequence reads: CASSLESGGNYGYTF. CDR3 sequence (DNA): TGCGCCAGCAGCTTGGAGTCAGGGGGGAACTATGGCTACACCTTC.

The chain uses TRBV3-1 and TRBJ1-5; D uncertain. This CDR3 has 15 amino acids. In germline, CDR1 is LGHDT, CDR2 YNNKEL (reference sequence). Trimming pared 0 bases from V and 6 bases from J, leaving 12 bases between. CDR3: CASSQDMGGGQPQHF. CDR3 in DNA: TGTGCCAGCAGCCAAGATATGGGAGGAGGTCAGCCCCAGCATTTT.

This clonotype was picked up a small number of times. The rearrangement links TRBV5-8 to TRBJ2-1, with 13 bases fitting TRBD2. Per germline, CDR1 SGHTS and CDR2 YDEGEE. The CDR3 is 17 amino acids. The ends lost 3 bases at V and 10 bases at J; junction bases unmatched: 13. The DNA of the CDR3 is TGTGCCAGCAGCTGGACCCTTACTAGCGGGGGGGCCGTGGAGCAGTTCTTC. Its translation: CASSWTLTSGGAVEQFF.

This clonotype appeared a few times. V usage is TRBV6-2 or TRBV6-3 and J usage is TRBJ2-7; D might be TRBD2 (5 bases). With 4 bases removed from V and 4 bases from J, the gap between germline ends came to 17 bases. CDR3 length: 15 residues. Germline V lookup: CDR1 MNHEY, CDR2 SVGEGT. As DNA, the CDR3 is TGTGCCAGCAGTTCAACGGGAATACTGGGGTACGAGCAGTACTTC. Amino acid sequence: CASSSTGILGYEQYF.

This clonotype has a count of ten or more. As DNA, the CDR3 is TGTGCCAGCAGCCAAGAAGGGGCTGCCAAAAACATTCAGTACTTC. This translates into CASSQEGAAKNIQYF. The chain couples TRBV3-1 to TRBJ2-4; TRBD1 is a possible D gene (5 bases). The CDR3 is made up of 15 amino acids. V was pared by 0 bases and J by 1 base, with 7 bases between. In germline, CDR1 is LGHDT, CDR2 YNNKEL (reference sequence).

This clonotype was seen repeatedly, ten times or more. The chain joins TRBV2 to TRBJ1-5, with D hard to call. The CDR3 is 14 amino acids. Trimming stripped 2 bases from V and 6 bases from J, with 11 bases between. The germline CDR1 and CDR2 sequences are SNHLY and FYNNEI. CDR3 bases: TGTGCCAGCAGTGAATTGGGCCGGGGTCAGCCCCAGCATTTT. Its translation is CASSELGRGQPQHF.

In its sample, this clonotype was seen many times. V is TRBV6-5 and J is TRBJ2-1; the D gene is possibly TRBD1 (5 bases). From germline, CDR1 is MNHEY and CDR2 SVGAGI. V was clipped by 0 bases and J by 3 bases, with 12 bases between them. The CDR3 has 16 amino acids. CDR3 in DNA: TGTGCCAGCAGTTACTCGACAGTCCCGGGCTACAATGAGCAGTTCTTC. Its protein is CASSYSTVPGYNEQFF.

This clonotype was observed at least ten times. V and J are TRBV30 and TRBJ2-3; possible D gene TRBD1, 5 bases. From germline, CDR1 is GTSNPN and CDR2 SVGIG (reference sequence). Trimming shortened V by 0 bases and J by 6 bases, and 7 bases separated the two germline ends. The CDR3 runs 12 residues. The CDR3 nucleotides read TGTGCCTGGAGTGTATCAGGGGATACGCAGTATTTT. The encoded protein is CAWSVSGDTQYF. Filled out from reference TRBV30 and TRBJ2-3, the complete variable domain reads SQTIHQWPATLVQPVGSPLSLECTVEGTSNPNLYWYRQAAGRGLQLLFYSVGIGQISSEVPQNLSASRPQDRQFILSSKKLLLSDSGFYLCAWSVSGDTQYFGPGTRLTVL.

Many counts were recorded for this clonotype. This chain joins TRBV7-9 and TRBJ2-4, with D maybe TRBD1 (5 bases). From germline, CDR1 is SEHNR and CDR2 FQNEAQ (reference sequence). V gave up 1 base and J gave up 0 bases, with 7 bases separating them. The CDR3 covers 15 residues. The CDR3 DNA follows: TGTGCCAGCAGCTTAGGGACAATAGCCAAAAACATTCAGTACTTC. Protein sequence: CASSLGTIAKNIQYF.

This clonotype was picked up a small number of times. The gene calls are TRBV28 and TRBJ2-7; tentatively, D is TRBD2 (5 bases). Germline V gives CDR1 MDHEN, CDR2 SYDVKM. The CDR3 totals 15 residues. The V gene lost 4 bases and the J gene lost 1 base, with 14 bases spanning the gap. Written as DNA, the CDR3 is TGTGCCAGCAGTTCAATGGTCCGGACTTCCTACGAGCAGTACTTC. Encoded protein: CASSSMVRTSYEQYF.

A note on this clonotype: One base away lies a much larger clone, so this may be a sequencing read error. The chain carries TRBV27 and TRBJ1-6, with D perhaps matching TRBD1 (5 bases). The CDR3 loop spans 15 amino acids. Germline V CDR1 and CDR2: MNHEY, SMNVEV (reference sequence). CDR3 bases: TGTGCCAGCAGCAGAGGGGCCTCGCGGAATTCATCCCTCCACTTT. Protein product: CASSRGASRNSSLHF.

The J gene is TRBJ1-2, the V gene TRBV28; D is unresolved. This CDR3 is built from 12 residues. The V end was cut by 4 bases, the J end by 6 bases, with 9 bases between. Germline V gives CDR1 MDHEN, CDR2 SYDVKM. CDR3 DNA sequence: TGTGCCAGCAGTTGGGCTACGAATGGCTACACCTTC. This gives the protein CASSWATNGYTF.

In this sample, this clonotype turned up many times. V gene TRBV28 combines with J gene TRBJ2-7; 9 positions match TRBD2. The CDR3 has 15 residues. Germline assignment: CDR1 MDHEN and CDR2 SYDVKM. J lost 1 base, V lost 11 bases, and 12 bases had no gene match. CDR3 in DNA: TGTGCCTCGACGCTTAGCGGGAGCGGGTCCTACGAGCAGTACTTC. This codes for CASTLSGSGSYEQYF.

The V call is TRBV20-1, the J call TRBJ1-1; D call uncertain. Germline-derived CDR1 and CDR2 are DFQATT and SNEGSKA (reference sequence). Trimming shortened V by 3 bases and J by 11 bases, and 10 bases separated the two germline ends. The CDR3 sequence is 10 residues long. The DNA of the CDR3 is TGCAGTGCTAGCTATTTGGAGGCTTTCTTT. It is translated as CSASYLEAFF.

The V and J genes are TRBV20-1 and TRBJ1-6; unclear D gene. Per the germline V gene, CDR1 is DFQATT and CDR2 is SNEGSKA (reference sequence). CDR3 length equals 16 residues. V lost 1 base, J lost 9 bases, and 19 bases lay in between. This CDR3 reads CSARALMGRAGSPLHF. CDR3 DNA sequence: TGCAGTGCTAGAGCCCTGATGGGTAGGGCCGGTTCACCCCTCCACTTT.

This clonotype was detected a few times. The rearrangement joins TRBV29-1 to TRBJ2-3; 8 bases align to TRBD2. Trimming removed 8 bases from V and 2 bases from J; junction bases left unmatched: 6. CDR3 size: 13 residues. CDR1 is SQVTM, CDR2 ANQGSEA, per germline. CDR3 protein: CSPRLASTDTQYF. Here the CDR3 DNA reads TGCAGCCCGCGACTAGCGTCCACAGATACGCAGTATTTT.

This clonotype has a single count. V gene TRBV20-1 combines with J gene TRBJ2-7; 7 bases fit TRBD1. The ends lost 6 bases at V and 4 bases at J; junction bases unmatched: 9. The germline V gene has CDR1 DFQATT and CDR2 SNEGSKA (reference sequence). The CDR3 runs to 13 residues. The CDR3, as DNA: TGCAGTGCGGACAGGCAGCTCGGGTACGAGCAGTACTTC. Amino acid sequence: CSADRQLGYEQYF.

This clonotype was recorded many times. This chain links TRBV20-1 with TRBJ1-1; D might be TRBD1 (6 bases). The germline V and J ends were trimmed by 3 bases and 5 bases, with 16 bases remaining between them. The CDR3 totals 14 residues. Germline V gene data show CDR1 as DFQATT and CDR2 as SNEGSKA (reference sequence). The CDR3 loop is CSAREDRVSTEAFF. The CDR3 coding sequence is TGCAGTGCTAGGGAGGACAGAGTGAGTACTGAAGCTTTCTTT.

In this sample, this clonotype turned up many times. V is TRBV6-5 and J is TRBJ2-7; the match to TRBD1 covers 10 bases. V was clipped by 5 bases and J by 7 bases; unmatched bases: 11. Germline-derived CDR1 and CDR2 are MNHEY and SVGAGI. The CDR3 has 15 amino acids. This chain's CDR3 is CASSPGTGESREQYF. The CDR3 region has the DNA TGTGCCAGCAGTCCCGGGACAGGGGAATCTCGGGAGCAGTACTTC.